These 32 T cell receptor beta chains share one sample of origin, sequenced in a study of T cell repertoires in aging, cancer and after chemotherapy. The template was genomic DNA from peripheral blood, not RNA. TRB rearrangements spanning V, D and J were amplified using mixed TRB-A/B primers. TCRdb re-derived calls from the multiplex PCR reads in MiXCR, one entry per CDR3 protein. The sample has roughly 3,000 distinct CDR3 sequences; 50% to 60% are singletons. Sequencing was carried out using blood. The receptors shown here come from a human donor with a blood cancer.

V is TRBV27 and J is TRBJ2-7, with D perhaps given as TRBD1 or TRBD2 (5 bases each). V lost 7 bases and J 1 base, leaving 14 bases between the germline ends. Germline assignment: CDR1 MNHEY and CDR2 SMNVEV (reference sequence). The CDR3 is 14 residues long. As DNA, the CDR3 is TGTGCCAGCAAGGTTTGGGGGTTTTCCTACGAGCAGTACTTC. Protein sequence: CASKVWGFSYEQYF.

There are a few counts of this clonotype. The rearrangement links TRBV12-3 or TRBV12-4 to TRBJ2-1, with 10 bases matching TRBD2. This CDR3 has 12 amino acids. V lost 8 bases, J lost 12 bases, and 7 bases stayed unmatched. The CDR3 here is CASGPPSGGQFF. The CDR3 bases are TGTGCCAGCGGACCCCCTAGCGGGGGGCAGTTCTTC.

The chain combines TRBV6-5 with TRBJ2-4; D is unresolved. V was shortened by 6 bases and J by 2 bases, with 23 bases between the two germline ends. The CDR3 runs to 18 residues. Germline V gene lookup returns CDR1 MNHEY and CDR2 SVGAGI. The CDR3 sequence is CASRTVPPDGDTKNIQYF. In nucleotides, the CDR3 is TGTGCCAGCAGAACGGTCCCCCCTGATGGAGATACCAAAAACATTCAGTACTTC.

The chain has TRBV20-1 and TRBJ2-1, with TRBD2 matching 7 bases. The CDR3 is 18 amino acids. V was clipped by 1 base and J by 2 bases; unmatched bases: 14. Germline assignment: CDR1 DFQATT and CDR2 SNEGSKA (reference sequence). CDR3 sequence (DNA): TGCAGTGCTAGAGGGGGGGGGGGACCCAATAGGGCCTACAATGAGCAGTTCTTC. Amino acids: CSARGGGGPNRAYNEQFF.

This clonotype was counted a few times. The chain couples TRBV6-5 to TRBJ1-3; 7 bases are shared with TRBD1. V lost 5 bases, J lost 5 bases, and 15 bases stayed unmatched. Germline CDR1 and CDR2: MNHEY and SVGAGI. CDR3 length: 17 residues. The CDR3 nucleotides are TGTGCCAGCAGTGAAACCTCCGGGACAGCTTTTAGAAACACCATATATTTT. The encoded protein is CASSETSGTAFRNTIYF.

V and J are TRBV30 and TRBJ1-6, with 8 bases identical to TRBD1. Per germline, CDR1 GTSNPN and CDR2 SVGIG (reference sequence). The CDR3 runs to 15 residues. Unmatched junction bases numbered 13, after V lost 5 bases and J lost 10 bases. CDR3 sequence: CAWASWAGGDSPLHF. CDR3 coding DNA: TGTGCCTGGGCCTCATGGGCAGGGGGCGACTCACCCCTCCACTTT.

Here the CDR3 DNA reads TGTGCCAGCAGCTGGAGTACCATCGAGCAGTACTTC. It yields the protein CASSWSTIEQYF. The chain employs TRBV6-1 and TRBJ2-7, with D hard to call. The CDR3 has 12 amino acids. V lost 6 bases, J lost 6 bases, and 12 bases lay in between. Germline assignment: CDR1 MNHNS and CDR2 SASEGT.

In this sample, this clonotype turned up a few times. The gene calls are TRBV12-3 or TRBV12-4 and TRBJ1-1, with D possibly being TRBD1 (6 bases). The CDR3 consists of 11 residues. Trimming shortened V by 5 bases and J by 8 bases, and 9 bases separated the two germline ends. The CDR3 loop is CASSHGTEAFF. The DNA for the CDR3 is TGTGCCAGCAGTCACGGGACAGAAGCTTTCTTT.

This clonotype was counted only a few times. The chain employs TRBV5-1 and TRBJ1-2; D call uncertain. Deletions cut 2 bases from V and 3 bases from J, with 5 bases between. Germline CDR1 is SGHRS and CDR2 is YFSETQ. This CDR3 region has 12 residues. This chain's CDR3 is CASSFGDYGYTF. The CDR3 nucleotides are TGCGCCAGCAGCTTTGGAGACTATGGCTACACCTTC.

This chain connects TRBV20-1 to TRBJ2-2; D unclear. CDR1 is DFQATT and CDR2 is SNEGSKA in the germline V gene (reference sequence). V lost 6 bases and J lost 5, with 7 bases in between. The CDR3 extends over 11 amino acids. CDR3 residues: CSAYWTGELFF. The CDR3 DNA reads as TGCAGTGCCTACTGGACCGGGGAGCTGTTTTTT.

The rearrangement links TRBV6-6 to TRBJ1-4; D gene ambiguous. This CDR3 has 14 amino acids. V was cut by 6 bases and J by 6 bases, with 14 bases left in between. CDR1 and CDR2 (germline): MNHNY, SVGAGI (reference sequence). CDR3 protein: CASRPILVHEKLFF. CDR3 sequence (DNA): TGTGCCAGCAGGCCCATTCTTGTCCATGAAAAACTGTTTTTT.

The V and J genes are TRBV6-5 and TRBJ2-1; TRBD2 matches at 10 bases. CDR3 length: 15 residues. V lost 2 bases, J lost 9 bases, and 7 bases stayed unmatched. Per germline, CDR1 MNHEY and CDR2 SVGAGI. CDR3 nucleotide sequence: TGTGCCAGCAGTTACAAAGGTAGCGGGGGGTTTGAGCAGTTCTTC. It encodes CASSYKGSGGFEQFF.

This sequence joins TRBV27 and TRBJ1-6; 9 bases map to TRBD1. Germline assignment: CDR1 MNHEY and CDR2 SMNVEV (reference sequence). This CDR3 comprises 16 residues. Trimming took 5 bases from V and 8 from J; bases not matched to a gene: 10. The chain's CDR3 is CASSVTRGTGHSPLHF. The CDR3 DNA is TGTGCCAGCAGTGTCACCCGTGGGACAGGGCATTCACCCCTCCACTTT.

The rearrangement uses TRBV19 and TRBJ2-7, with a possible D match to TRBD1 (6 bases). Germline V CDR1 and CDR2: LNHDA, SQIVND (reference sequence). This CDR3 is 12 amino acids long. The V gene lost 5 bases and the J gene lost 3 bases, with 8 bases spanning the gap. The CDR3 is CASSVRGYEQYF. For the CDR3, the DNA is TGTGCCAGTAGTGTCAGGGGCTACGAGCAGTACTTC.

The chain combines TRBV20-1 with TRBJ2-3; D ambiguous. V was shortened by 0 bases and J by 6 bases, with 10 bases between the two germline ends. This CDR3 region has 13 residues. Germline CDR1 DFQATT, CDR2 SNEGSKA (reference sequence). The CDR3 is CSARDSRADTQYF. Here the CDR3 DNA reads TGCAGTGCTAGAGATTCAAGAGCGGATACGCAGTATTTT.

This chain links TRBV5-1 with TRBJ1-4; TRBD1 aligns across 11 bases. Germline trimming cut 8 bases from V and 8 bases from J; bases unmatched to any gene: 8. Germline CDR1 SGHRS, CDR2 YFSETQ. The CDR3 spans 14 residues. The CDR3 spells CASLWTGGREKLFF. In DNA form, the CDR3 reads TGCGCCAGTCTGTGGACAGGGGGCAGAGAAAAACTGTTTTTT.

The CDR3 protein is CAISGEGGGIAQPQHF. CDR3 sequence (DNA): TGTGCCATCAGTGGGGAAGGAGGTGGGATAGCTCAGCCCCAGCATTTT. V gene TRBV10-3 combines with J gene TRBJ1-5; D gene unclear. With 4 bases removed from V and 6 bases from J, the gap between germline ends came to 19 bases. The germline gives CDR1 ENHRY, CDR2 SYGVKD. This CDR3 is built from 16 residues.

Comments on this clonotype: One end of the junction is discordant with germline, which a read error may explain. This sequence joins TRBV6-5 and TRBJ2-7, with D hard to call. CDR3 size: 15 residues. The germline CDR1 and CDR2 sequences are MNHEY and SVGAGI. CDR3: CASSFDGRNTYEQNF. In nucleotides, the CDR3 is TGTGCCAGCAGTTTCGACGGCCGGAATACCTACGAGCAGAACTTC.

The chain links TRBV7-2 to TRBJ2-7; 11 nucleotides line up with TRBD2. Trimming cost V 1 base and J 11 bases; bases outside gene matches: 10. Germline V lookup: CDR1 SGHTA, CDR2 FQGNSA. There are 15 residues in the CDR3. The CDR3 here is CASSLEGASGGPKYF. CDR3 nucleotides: TGTGCCAGCAGCTTAGAGGGGGCTAGCGGGGGGCCTAAGTACTTC.

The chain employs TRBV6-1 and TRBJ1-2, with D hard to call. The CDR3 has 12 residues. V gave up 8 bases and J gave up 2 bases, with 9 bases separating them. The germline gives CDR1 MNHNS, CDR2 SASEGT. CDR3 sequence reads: CASSDVNYGYTF. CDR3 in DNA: TGTGCCAGCTCCGACGTGAACTATGGCTACACCTTC.

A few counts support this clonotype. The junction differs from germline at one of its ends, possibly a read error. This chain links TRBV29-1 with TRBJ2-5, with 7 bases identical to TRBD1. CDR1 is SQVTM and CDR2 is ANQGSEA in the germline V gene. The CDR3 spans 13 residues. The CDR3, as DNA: TGCAGCGTAGAAGAGGGGGCCAGGGAGACCCAGTACTTC. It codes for CSVEEGARETQYF.

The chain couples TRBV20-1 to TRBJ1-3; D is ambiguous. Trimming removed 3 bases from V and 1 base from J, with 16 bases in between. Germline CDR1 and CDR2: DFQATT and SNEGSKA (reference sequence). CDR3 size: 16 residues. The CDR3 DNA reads TGCAGTGCTAGTCGAAGAGAGAAACTGTCTGGAAACACCATATATTTT. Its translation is CSASRREKLSGNTIYF.

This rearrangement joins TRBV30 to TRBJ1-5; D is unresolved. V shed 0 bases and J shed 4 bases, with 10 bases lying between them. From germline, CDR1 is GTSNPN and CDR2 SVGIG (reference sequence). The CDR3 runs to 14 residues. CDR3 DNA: TGTGCCTGGAGTGTAAATCGGCTTAATCAGCCCCAGCATTTT. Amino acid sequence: CAWSVNRLNQPQHF.

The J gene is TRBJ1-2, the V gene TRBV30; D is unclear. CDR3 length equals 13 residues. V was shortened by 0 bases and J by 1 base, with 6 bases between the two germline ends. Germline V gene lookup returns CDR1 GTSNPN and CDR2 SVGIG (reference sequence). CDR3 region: CAWSVRLNYGYTF. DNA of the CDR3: TGTGCCTGGAGTGTTAGGCTTAACTATGGCTACACCTTC.

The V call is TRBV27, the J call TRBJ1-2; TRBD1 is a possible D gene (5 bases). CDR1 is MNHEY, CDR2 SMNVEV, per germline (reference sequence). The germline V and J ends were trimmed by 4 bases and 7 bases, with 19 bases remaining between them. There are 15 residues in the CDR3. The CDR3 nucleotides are TGTGCCAGCAGTTCCCCGGGGCAGGGTGGGGTTGGCTACACCTTC. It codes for CASSSPGQGGVGYTF.

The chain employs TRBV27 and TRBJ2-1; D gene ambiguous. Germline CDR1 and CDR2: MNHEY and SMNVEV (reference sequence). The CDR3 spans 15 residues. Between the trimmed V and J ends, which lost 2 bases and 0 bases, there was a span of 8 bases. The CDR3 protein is CASSLTVSSYNEQFF. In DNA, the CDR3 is TGTGCCAGCAGTTTAACTGTCAGCTCCTACAATGAGCAGTTCTTC.

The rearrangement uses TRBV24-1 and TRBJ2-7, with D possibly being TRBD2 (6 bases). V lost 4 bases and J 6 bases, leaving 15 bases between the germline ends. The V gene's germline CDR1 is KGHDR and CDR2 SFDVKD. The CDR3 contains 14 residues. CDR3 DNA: TGTGCCACCAGTGAATCGGGACTCCCCGGCGAGCAGTACTTC. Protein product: CATSESGLPGEQYF.

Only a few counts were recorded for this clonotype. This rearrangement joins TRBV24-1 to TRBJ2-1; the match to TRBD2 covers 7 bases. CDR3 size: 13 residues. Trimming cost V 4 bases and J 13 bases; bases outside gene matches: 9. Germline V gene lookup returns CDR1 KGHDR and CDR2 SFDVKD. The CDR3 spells CATSDGAGTTQFF. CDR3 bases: TGTGCCACCAGTGACGGTGCCGGGACTACCCAGTTCTTC.

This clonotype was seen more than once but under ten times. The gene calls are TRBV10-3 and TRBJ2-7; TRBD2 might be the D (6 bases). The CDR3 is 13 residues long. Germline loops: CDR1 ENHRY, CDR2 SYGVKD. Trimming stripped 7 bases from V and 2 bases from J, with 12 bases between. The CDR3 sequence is CAIKEGSAYEQYF. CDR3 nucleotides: TGTGCCATCAAGGAGGGGTCCGCCTACGAGCAGTACTTC.

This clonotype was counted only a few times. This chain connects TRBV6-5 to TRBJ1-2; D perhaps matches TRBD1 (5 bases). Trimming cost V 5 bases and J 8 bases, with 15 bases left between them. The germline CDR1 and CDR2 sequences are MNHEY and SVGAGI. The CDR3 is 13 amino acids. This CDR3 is CASSATGGKGYTF. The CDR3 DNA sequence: TGTGCCAGCAGTGCTACCGGGGGGAAGGGCTACACCTTC.

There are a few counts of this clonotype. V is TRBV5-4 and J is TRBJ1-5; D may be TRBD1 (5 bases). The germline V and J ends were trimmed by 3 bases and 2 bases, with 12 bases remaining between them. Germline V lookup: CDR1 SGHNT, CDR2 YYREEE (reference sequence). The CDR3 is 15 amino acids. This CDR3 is CASSSGIDRNQPQHF. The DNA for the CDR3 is TGTGCCAGCAGCTCAGGGATTGATCGCAATCAGCCCCAGCATTTT. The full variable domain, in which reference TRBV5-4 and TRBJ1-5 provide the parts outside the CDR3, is ETGVTQSPTHLIKTRGQQVTLRCSSQSGHNTVSWYQQALGQGPQFIFQYYREEENGRGNFPPRFSGLQFPNYSSELNVNALELDDSALYLCASSSGIDRNQPQHFGDGTRLSIL.

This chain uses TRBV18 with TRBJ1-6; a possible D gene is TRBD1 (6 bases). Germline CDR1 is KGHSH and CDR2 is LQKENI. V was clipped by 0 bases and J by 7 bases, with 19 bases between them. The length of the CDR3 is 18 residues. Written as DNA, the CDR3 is TGTGCCAGCTCACCACCCATTGGGGGCTTACTAACGAATTCACCCCTCCACTTT. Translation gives CASSPPIGGLLTNSPLHF.